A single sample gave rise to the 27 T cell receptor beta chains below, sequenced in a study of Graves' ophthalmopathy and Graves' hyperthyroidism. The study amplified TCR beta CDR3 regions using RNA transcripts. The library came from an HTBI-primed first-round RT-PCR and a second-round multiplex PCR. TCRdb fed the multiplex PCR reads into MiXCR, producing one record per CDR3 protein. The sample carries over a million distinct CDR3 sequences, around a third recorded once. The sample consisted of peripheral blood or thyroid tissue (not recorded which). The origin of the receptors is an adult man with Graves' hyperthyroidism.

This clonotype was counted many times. CDR3 protein: CASSRGQENEKLFF. For the CDR3, the DNA is TGCGCCAGCAGCCGAGGACAGGAAAATGAAAAACTGTTTTTT. The chain has TRBV5-1 and TRBJ1-4, with 7 bases fitting TRBD1. Trimming at V came to 4 bases and at J to 5 bases, leaving 5 bases not matched to a gene. Germline V gives CDR1 SGHRS, CDR2 YFSETQ. There are 14 residues in the CDR3.

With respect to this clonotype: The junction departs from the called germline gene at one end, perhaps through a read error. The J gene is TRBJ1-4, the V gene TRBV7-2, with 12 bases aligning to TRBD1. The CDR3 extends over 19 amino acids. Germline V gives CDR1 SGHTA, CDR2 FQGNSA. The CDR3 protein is CASSQLGQGAFRANEKLFF. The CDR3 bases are TGCGCCAGCAGCCAACTGGGACAGGGGGCGTTCAGGGCTAATGAAAAACTGTTTTTT.

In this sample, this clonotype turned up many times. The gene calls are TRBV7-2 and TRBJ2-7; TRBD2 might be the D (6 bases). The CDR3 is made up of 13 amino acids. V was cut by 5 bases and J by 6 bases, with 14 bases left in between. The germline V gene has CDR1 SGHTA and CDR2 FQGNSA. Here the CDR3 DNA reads TGTGCCAGCAGCCCATATACGGGGGTCGAGCAGTACTTC. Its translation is CASSPYTGVEQYF.

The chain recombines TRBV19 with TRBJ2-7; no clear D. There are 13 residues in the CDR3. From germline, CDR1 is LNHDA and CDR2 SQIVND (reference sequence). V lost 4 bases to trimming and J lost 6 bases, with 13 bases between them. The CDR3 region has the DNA TGTGCCAGTAGTAACCCTGTCCCTTCCGAGCAGTACTTC. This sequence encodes CASSNPVPSEQYF.

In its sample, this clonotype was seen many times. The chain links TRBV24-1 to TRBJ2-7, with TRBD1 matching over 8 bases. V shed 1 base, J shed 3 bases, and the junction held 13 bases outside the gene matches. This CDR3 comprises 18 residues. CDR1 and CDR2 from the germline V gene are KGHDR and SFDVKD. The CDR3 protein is CATSDFLPKGQEHYEQYF. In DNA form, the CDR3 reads TGTGCCACCAGTGATTTTTTGCCAAAGGGACAGGAGCACTACGAGCAGTACTTC.

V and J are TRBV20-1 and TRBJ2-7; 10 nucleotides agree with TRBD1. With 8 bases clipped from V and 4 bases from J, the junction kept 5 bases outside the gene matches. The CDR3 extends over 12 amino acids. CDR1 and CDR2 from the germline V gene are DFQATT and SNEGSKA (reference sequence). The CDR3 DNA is TGCAGTATAGACAGGGGGCAGTACGAGCAGTACTTC. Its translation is CSIDRGQYEQYF.

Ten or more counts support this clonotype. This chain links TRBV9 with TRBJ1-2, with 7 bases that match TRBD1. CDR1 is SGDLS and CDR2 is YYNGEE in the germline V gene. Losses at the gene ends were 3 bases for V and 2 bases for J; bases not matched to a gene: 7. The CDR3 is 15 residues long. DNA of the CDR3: TGTGCCAGCAGCGCAGGGACAGACGGGAACTATGGCTACACCTTC. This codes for CASSAGTDGNYGYTF.

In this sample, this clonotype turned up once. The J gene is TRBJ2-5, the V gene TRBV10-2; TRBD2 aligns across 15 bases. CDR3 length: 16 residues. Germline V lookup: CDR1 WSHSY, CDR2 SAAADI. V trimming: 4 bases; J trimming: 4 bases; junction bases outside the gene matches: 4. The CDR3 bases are TGCGCCAGCAGTGCCGGACTAGCGGGAGGGATAGAGACCCAGTACTTC. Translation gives CASSAGLAGGIETQYF.

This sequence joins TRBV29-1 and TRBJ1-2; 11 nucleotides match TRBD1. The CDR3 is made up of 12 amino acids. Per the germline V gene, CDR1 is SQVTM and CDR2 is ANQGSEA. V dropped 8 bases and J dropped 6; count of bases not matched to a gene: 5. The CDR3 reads CSQGQGADGYTF. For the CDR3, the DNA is TGCAGCCAAGGACAGGGGGCTGATGGCTACACCTTC.

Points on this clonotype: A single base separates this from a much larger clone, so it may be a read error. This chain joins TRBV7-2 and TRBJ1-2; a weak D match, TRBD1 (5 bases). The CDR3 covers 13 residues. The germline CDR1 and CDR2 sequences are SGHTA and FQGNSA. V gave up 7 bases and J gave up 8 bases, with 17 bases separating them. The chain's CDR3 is CASNTGTSIGYTF. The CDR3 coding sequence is TGTGCCAGCAACACCGGGACGTCAATAGGCTACACCTTC.

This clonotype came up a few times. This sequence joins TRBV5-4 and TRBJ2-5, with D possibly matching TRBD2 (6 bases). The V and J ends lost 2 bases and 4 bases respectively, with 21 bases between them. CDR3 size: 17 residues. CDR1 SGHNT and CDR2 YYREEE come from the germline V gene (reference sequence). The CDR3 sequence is CASSFARGQRGGETQYF. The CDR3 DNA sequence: TGTGCCAGCAGCTTCGCTCGTGGGCAACGGGGAGGAGAGACCCAGTACTTC.

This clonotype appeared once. DNA of the CDR3: TGTGCCAGTAGTAGGGGCAGGGGGCCTGGAAACACCATATATTTT. It translates to CASSRGRGPGNTIYF. V usage is TRBV19 and J usage is TRBJ1-3; 8 positions match TRBD1. Germline CDR1 LNHDA, CDR2 SQIVND (reference sequence). V shed 4 bases and J 2 bases; nucleotides not matched to a gene: 4. The CDR3 loop spans 15 amino acids.

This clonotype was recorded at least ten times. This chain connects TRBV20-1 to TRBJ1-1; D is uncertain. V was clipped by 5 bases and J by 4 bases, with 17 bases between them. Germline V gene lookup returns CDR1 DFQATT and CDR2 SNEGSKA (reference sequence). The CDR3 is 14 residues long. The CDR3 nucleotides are TGCAGTGCTCAGCGGTTTCGTGATGGCACTGAAGCTTTCTTT. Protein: CSAQRFRDGTEAFF.

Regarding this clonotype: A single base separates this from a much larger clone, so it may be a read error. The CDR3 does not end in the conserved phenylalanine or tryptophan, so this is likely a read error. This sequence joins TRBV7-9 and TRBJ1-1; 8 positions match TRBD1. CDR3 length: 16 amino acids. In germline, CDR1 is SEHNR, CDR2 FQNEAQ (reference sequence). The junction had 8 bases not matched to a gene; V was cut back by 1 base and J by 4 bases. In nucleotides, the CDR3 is TGTGCCAGCAGCTTAGGGATGACAGGGGCGATCACTGAAGCTTTCTCT. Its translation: CASSLGMTGAITEAFS.

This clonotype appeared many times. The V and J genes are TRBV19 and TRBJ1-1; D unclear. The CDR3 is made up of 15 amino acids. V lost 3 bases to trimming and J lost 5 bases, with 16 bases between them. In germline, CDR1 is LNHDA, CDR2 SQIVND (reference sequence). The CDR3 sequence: CASSMATVSRTEAFF. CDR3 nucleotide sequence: TGTGCCAGTAGTATGGCTACCGTCAGCCGGACTGAAGCTTTCTTT.

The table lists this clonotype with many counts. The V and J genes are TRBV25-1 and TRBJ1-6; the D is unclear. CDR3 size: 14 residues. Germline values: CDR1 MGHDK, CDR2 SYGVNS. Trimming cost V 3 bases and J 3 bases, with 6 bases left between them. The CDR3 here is CASSERNYNSPLHF. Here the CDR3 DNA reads TGTGCCAGCAGTGAGCGGAACTATAATTCACCCCTCCACTTT.

The CDR3 loop reads CASSPIGGNYEQYF. The CDR3 DNA sequence: TGTGCCAGCAGCCCTATCGGGGGGAACTACGAGCAGTACTTC. The chain recombines TRBV5-5 with TRBJ2-7, with 7 bases lining up with TRBD2. The CDR3 length is 14 residues. Trimming cost V 4 bases and J 3 bases; bases outside gene matches: 7. Germline V gene lookup returns CDR1 SGHKS and CDR2 YYEKEE (reference sequence). The full variable domain, its missing parts supplied by reference TRBV5-5 and TRBJ2-7, is DAGVTQSPTHLIKTRGQQVTLRCSPISGHKSVSWYQQVLGQGPQFIFQYYEKEERGRGNFPDRFSARQFPNYSSELNVNALLLGDSALYLCASSPIGGNYEQYFGPGTRLTVT.

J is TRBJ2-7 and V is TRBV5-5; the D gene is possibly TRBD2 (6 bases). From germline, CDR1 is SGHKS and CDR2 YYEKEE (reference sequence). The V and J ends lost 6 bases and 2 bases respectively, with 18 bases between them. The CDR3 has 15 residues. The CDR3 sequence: CASIPLGTEAYEQYF. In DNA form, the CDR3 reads TGTGCCAGCATTCCGTTAGGGACTGAAGCCTACGAGCAGTACTTC.

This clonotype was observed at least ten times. The CDR3 region has the DNA TGTGCCAGCAGCCAAGTGAACAGGGGAGCTTACGAGCAGTACTTC. Its protein product is CASSQVNRGAYEQYF. This chain links TRBV4-2 with TRBJ2-7; 7 bases align to TRBD1. The CDR3 has 15 amino acids. V trimming: 1 base; J trimming: 4 bases; junction bases outside the gene matches: 7. CDR1 and CDR2 (germline): LGHNA, YNFKEQ.

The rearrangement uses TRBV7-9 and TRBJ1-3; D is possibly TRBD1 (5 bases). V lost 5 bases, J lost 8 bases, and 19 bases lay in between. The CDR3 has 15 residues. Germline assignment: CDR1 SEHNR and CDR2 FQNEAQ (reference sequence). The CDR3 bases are TGTGCCAGCAGCCCCCTCGGTTTGGGGACCGACACCATATATTTT. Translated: CASSPLGLGTDTIYF.

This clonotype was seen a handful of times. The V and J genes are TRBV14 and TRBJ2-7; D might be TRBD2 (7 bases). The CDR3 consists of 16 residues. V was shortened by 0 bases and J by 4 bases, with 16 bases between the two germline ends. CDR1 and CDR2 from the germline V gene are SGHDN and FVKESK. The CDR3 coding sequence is TGTGCCAGCAGCCAAGATCTCACGGGGGGCCTATACGAGCAGTACTTC. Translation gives CASSQDLTGGLYEQYF.

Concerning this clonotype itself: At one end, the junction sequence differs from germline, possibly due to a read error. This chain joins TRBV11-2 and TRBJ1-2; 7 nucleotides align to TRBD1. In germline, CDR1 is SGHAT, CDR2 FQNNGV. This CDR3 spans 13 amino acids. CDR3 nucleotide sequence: TGTGCCAGCGGCTTCCAGGGGGGGGAAGGCTACACCTTC. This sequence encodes CASGFQGGEGYTF. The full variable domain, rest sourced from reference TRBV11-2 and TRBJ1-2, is EAGVAQSPRYKIIEKRQSVAFWCNPISGHATLYWYQQILGQGPKLLIQFQNNGVVDDSQLPKDRFSAERLKGVDSTLKIQPAKLEDSAVYLCASGFQGGEGYTFGSGTRLTVV.

The CDR3 loop is CASSEGAFTGELFF. CDR3 coding DNA: TGTGCCAGCAGTGAGGGGGCCTTCACCGGGGAGCTGTTTTTT. V is TRBV6-9 and J is TRBJ2-2; the match to TRBD1 covers 7 bases. The junction had 4 bases not matched to a gene; V was cut back by 5 bases and J by 4 bases. Looked up from germline, CDR1 is MNHGY and CDR2 is SVAAGI. The CDR3 is made up of 14 amino acids.

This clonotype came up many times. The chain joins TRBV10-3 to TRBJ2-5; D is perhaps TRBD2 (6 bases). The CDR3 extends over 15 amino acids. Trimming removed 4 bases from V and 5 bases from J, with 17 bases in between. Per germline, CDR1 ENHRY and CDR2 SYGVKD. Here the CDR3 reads CAISAGALHEETQYF. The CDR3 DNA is TGTGCCATCAGTGCGGGAGCTCTACATGAGGAGACCCAGTACTTC.

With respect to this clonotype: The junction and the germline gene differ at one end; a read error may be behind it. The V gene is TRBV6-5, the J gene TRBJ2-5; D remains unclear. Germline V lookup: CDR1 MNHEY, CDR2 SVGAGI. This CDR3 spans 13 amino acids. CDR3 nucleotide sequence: TGTGCCAGCAGCTTAGTAGGGCCAGAGGCCCAGTACTTC. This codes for CASSLVGPEAQYF.

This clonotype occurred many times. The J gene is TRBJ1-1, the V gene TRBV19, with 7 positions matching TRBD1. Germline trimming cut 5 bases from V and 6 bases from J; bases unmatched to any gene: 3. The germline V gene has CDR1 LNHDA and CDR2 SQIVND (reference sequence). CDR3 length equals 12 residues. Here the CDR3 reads CASSARGSEAFF. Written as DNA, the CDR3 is TGTGCCAGTAGTGCCAGGGGGTCTGAAGCTTTCTTT.

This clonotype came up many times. The CDR3 DNA sequence: TGCGCCAGCAGCCCACTGGGACAATACGAGCAGTACTTC. Amino acids: CASSPLGQYEQYF. The V gene is TRBV10-1, the J gene TRBJ2-7, with a tentative D call TRBD1 (6 bases). CDR1 WNHNN and CDR2 SYGVQD come from the germline V gene (reference sequence). This CDR3 region has 13 residues. Trimming cost V 6 bases and J 4 bases, with 13 bases left between them.